This T cell receptor (beta chain) is drawn from a study of human T cells and chemical hapten exposure. Study summary: The patch tests put 0.01% DPC on the skin of the upper back and were read 6 days later.

This clonotype has a handful of counts. TCRdb called the RACE reads again in MiXCR, with one record for every CDR3 protein. The repertoire holds 100,000 or so distinct CDR3 sequences, with less than 35% as singletons. V dropped 4 bases and J dropped 3 bases, with 22 bases sitting between them. This CDR3 is 17 amino acids long. The germline gives CDR1 SGHRS, CDR2 YFSETQ. Time point described: patch test 3, about 24 weeks after DPC sensitization. This sample's treatment: therapeutic diphenylcyclopropenone sensitization with weekly scalp DPC. The specimen comprised whole blood, sampled in connection with sensitization to the hapten diphenylcyclopropenone (DPC). The V call is TRBV5-1, the J call TRBJ1-1; perhaps TRBD1 as D (5 bases). This clonotype was obtained from a man between 35 and 55 years old with alopecia areata. Some clones in this sample may be carry-over from other donors' samples. This CDR3 is CASSVSGTTPSDTEAFF. The CDR3 bases are TGCGCCAGCAGCGTATCCGGGACCACCCCAAGTGACACTGAAGCTTTCTTT.